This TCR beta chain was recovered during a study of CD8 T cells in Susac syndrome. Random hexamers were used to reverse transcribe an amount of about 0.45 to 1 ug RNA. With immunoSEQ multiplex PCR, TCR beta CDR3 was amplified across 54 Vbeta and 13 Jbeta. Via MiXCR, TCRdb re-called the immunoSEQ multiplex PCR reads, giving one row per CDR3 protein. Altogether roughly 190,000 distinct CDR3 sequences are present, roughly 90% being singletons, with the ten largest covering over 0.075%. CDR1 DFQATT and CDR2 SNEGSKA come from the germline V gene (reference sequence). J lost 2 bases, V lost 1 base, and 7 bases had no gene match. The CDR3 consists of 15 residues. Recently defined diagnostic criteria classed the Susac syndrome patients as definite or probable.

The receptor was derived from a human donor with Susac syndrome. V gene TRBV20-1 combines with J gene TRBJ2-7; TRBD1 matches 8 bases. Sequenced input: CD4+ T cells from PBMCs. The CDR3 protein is CSARAGRDRTYEQYF. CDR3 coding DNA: TGCAGTGCTAGAGCGGGTCGGGACAGGACCTACGAGCAGTACTTC.